The 20 T cell receptor beta chains below all came from one sample that was sequenced in a study of monozygotic twins with inflammatory bowel disease. TCRdb re-called the 5' RACE reads; one entry per CDR3 protein, DNA not given. The repertoire table contains some 99,000 distinct CDR3 sequences. Sample: blood. All receptors derive from a human donor with ulcerative colitis or Crohn's disease, or a healthy co-twin of an affected twin (not recorded which).

The chain recombines TRBV11-2 with TRBJ2-4; checking the TCRdb D call of TRBD2 is not possible without DNA. This CDR3 spans 18 amino acids. Germline V CDR1 and CDR2: SGHAT, FQNNGV. This chain's CDR3 is CASSPLAVAELAKNIQYF. Together with reference TRBV11-2 and TRBJ2-4, the CDR3 gives the full variable domain: EAGVAQSPRYKIIEKRQSVAFWCNPISGHATLYWYQQILGQGPKLLIQFQNNGVVDDSQLPKDRFSAERLKGVDSTLKIQPAKLEDSAVYLCASSPLAVAELAKNIQYFGAGTRLSVL.

The chain is built from TRBV5-1 and TRBJ2-7. Germline V gene sequence: CDR1 SGHRS, CDR2 YFSETQ. The CDR3 spans 13 residues. CDR3 loop: CASSPFLLYEQYF.

V gene TRBV9 combines with J gene TRBJ1-6. The CDR3 is 16 residues long. Germline CDR1 reads SGDLS; CDR2 reads YYNGEE. The CDR3 region is CASSEGWSSYNSPLHF.

V gene TRBV5-1 combines with J gene TRBJ1-1. CDR1 is SGHRS, CDR2 YFSETQ, per germline. This CDR3 is built from 14 residues. The CDR3 here is CASSFHAANTEAFF. Variable domain in full (rest from reference TRBV5-1 and TRBJ1-1): KAGVTQTPRYLIKTRGQQVTLSCSPISGHRSVSWYQQTPGQGLQFLFEYFSETQRNKGNFPGRFSGRQFSNSRSEMNVSTLELGDSALYLCASSFHAANTEAFFGQGTRLTVV.

The chain is built from TRBV15 and TRBJ2-2. Germline V gives CDR1 LNHNV, CDR2 YYDKDF (reference sequence). The CDR3 runs to 13 residues. The CDR3 protein is CATSGSLTGELFF.

The genes are TRBV7-8 and TRBJ2-1; TCRdb names TRBD1, which stays unverified in the absence of DNA. The CDR3 is made up of 16 amino acids. The germline gives CDR1 SGHVS, CDR2 FQNEAQ. Here the CDR3 reads CASSLGPGTGGNEQFF.

This chain uses TRBV15 with TRBJ2-5; the D call from TCRdb, TRBD2, cannot be confirmed without DNA. The CDR3 length is 14 residues. Germline V lookup: CDR1 LNHNV, CDR2 YYDKDF (reference sequence). The CDR3 loop is CATSRRAGWETQYF.

V is TRBV5-1 and J is TRBJ2-3. The germline V gene encodes CDR1 SGHRS and CDR2 YFSETQ. The CDR3 consists of 14 residues. CDR3 amino acids: CASSLELFSDTQYF.

The chain carries TRBV6-4 and TRBJ2-2. The CDR3 is 14 amino acids. CDR1 is MRHNA and CDR2 is SNTAGT in the germline V gene. CDR3 loop: CASSDEAGGGELFF.

The CDR3 spells CASSFEGADVLTF. The J gene is TRBJ2-6, the V gene TRBV12-3 or TRBV12-4. The CDR3 loop spans 13 amino acids.

The chain recombines TRBV20-1 with TRBJ2-7; TCRdb indicates TRBD1, and absent DNA this call remains unverified. This CDR3 is 17 amino acids long. Germline-derived CDR1 and CDR2 are DFQATT and SNEGSKA (reference sequence). The CDR3: CSARVPGQGRIRNEQYF.

CDR3 sequence: CASRNQGREQFF. This chain links TRBV3-1 with TRBJ2-1; lacking DNA, the TRBD1 call made by TCRdb goes unchecked. The germline gives CDR1 LGHDT, CDR2 YNNKEL (reference sequence). CDR3 length equals 12 residues.

The genes are TRBV25-1 and TRBJ1-4; the D call from TCRdb, TRBD1, cannot be confirmed without DNA. The germline CDR1 and CDR2 sequences are MGHDK and SYGVNS. This CDR3 has 15 residues. The CDR3 sequence: CASSETGGWGEKLFF. The full variable domain, its missing parts supplied by reference TRBV25-1 and TRBJ1-4, is EADIYQTPRYLVIGTGKKITLECSQTMGHDKMYWYQQDPGMELHLIHYSYGVNSTEKGDLSSESTVSRIRTEHFPLTLESARPSHTSQYLCASSETGGWGEKLFFGSGTQLSVL.

The chain has TRBV14 and TRBJ1-5. Germline CDR1 reads SGHDN; CDR2 reads FVKESK. The CDR3 runs to 14 residues. CDR3 residues: CASSQSEGNQPQHF.

The chain has TRBV7-9 and TRBJ2-3; checking the TCRdb D call of TRBD2 is not possible without DNA. The CDR3 loop spans 15 amino acids. Germline-derived CDR1 and CDR2 are SEHNR and FQNEAQ (reference sequence). CDR3 in amino acids: CASSPSGGETDTQYF.

CDR3 sequence reads: CSASSDGTDTQYF. The gene calls are TRBV20-1 and TRBJ2-3. Germline CDR1 DFQATT, CDR2 SNEGSKA (reference sequence). The CDR3 totals 13 residues.

This rearrangement joins TRBV7-9 to TRBJ1-2; TCRdb names TRBD1, which stays unverified in the absence of DNA. Looked up from germline, CDR1 is SEHNR and CDR2 is FQNEAQ (reference sequence). The CDR3 consists of 16 residues. CDR3 residues: CASSPHRVSTYGGYTF.

The rearrangement links TRBV15 to TRBJ2-3. The CDR3 contains 14 residues. The germline gives CDR1 LNHNV, CDR2 YYDKDF (reference sequence). This CDR3 reads CATSRPKNTDTQYF.

The chain combines TRBV30 with TRBJ2-7. Germline loops: CDR1 GTSNPN, CDR2 SVGIG (reference sequence). The length of the CDR3 is 11 residues. CDR3: CAWSEVYEQYF.

The CDR3 here is CASSTDGDTEAFF. The chain is built from TRBV6-6 and TRBJ1-1. The CDR3 loop spans 13 amino acids. CDR1 MNHNY and CDR2 SVGAGI come from the germline V gene (reference sequence).